This is a list of T cell receptor beta chains from one sample in a study of tumor-infiltrating lymphocytes in primary liver carcinoma. TCRdb analysed the multiplex PCR reads with MiXCR anew, one entry per CDR3 protein. There are approximately 190,000 distinct CDR3 sequences in the sample; 70% to 90% occur only once, and less than 20% lies in the top ten. The specimen was tumor tissue from primary liver carcinoma. The receptors were sampled from a middle-aged man with primary liver carcinoma and hepatitis B virus infection. The CDR3 runs from the conserved cysteine through the conserved F or W. A D gene is named only where the DNA matches it firmly. Clone size is not always given. Where it is, it says once, few, many or a class for expanded clones.

clone_size | d_call | j_call | v_call | cdr3_aa | cdr3_nt
few | - | TRBJ2-2 | TRBV12-3/TRBV12-4 | CASSGLTGTTGELFF | TGTGCCAGCAGTGGACTAACGGGTACCACCGGGGAGCTATTTTTT
- | - | TRBJ2-7 | TRBV5-6 | CASSLDVSSYKHYF | TGTGCCAGCAGCCTGGACGTAAGCTCCTACAAGCACTACTTC
- | - | TRBJ2-3 | TRBV4-3 | CASSHEEGGKRYF | TGCGCCAGCAGCCATGAGGAGGGGGGTAAGCGGTATTTT
- | - | TRBJ2-3 | TRBV29-1 | CSVEERKLGTGEVTDTQYF | TGCAGCGTTGAAGAGCGAAAACTAGGAACGGGAGAGGTCACAGATACGCAGTATTTT
- | - | TRBJ2-3 | TRBV4-2 | CASSPKAGLADTQHF | TGTGCCAGCAGCCCTAAGGCGGGACTCGCAGATACGCAACATTTT
- | - | TRBJ2-5 | TRBV6-8 | CASRVVAEESQYF | TGTGCCAGCAGGGTAGTTGCGGAAGAGTCCCAGTACTTC
- | - | TRBJ1-5 | TRBV6-2/TRBV6-3 | CASILVKGVQPQHF | TGTGCCAGCATCCTGGTGAAAGGGGTTCAGCCCCAGCATTTT
- | - | TRBJ1-2 | TRBV4-3 | CASSQERDGGIYGYTF | TGCGCCAGTAGCCAGGAAAGGGACGGAGGTATTTATGGCTACACCTTC
- | - | TRBJ2-1 | TRBV9 | CASSLSSYNEQFF | TGTGCCAGCAGCCTAAGCTCCTACAATGAGCAGTTCTTC
- | TRBD2 | TRBJ2-3 | TRBV10-3 | CVISVSPGIGRADTQYF | TGTGTCATCAGTGTATCCCCCGGGATAGGGAGGGCAGATACGCAGTATTTT
- | TRBD1 | TRBJ2-2 | TRBV7-3 | CASSCSTGLGELFF | TGTGCCAGCAGCTGCTCGACAGGGCTCGGGGAGCTGTTTTTT
- | - | TRBJ1-5 | TRBV24-1 | CATNDRDIGQPQHF | TGTGCCACCAATGATCGGGACATAGGACAGCCCCAGCATTTT
many | - | TRBJ1-6 | TRBV7-9 | CASSSGTPNSPLHF | TGTGCCAGCAGCTCCGGGACACCTAATTCACCCCTCCACTTT
once | TRBD2 | TRBJ2-1 | TRBV6-2/TRBV6-3 | CASLQSGRADNEHLF | TGTGCCAGCTTACAAAGCGGGAGGGCCGACAATGAGCATTTATTC
- | - | TRBJ1-1 | TRBV6-6 | CASSIEGTSEAFF | TGTGCCAGCAGCATAGAGGGGACTAGTGAAGCTTTCTTT
- | - | TRBJ2-3 | TRBV11-3 | CPSSPGTLRSGADTQYF | TGTCCCAGCAGCCCCGGGACCTTGAGAAGCGGCGCAGATACGCAGTATTTT
- | TRBD1 | TRBJ2-7 | TRBV6-5 | CASNLTGEGYEQYF | TGTGCCAGCAACCTAACAGGGGAAGGCTACGAGCAGTACTTC
- | - | TRBJ2-1 | TRBV11-2 | CAGIHGTSSYNEQFF | TGTGCCGGCATCCACGGGACTTCTTCCTACAATGAGCAGTTCTTC
many | TRBD2 | TRBJ2-1 | TRBV15 | CATSRDTGGLSYDEQFF | TGTGCCACCAGCAGAGACACGGGAGGTTTATCTTATGATGAGCAGTTCTTC
- | - | TRBJ2-7 | TRBV5-6 | CASSLGAGSYEQNF | TGTGCCAGCAGTTTGGGAGCAGGTTCCTACGAGCAGAACTTC
once | - | TRBJ2-7 | TRBV6-1 | CASSTGTGPYVQYF | TGTGCCAGCAGCACCGGGACGGGGCCCTACGTGCAGTATTTC
- | - | TRBJ1-2 | TRBV7-9 | CASGQAGGYEGYTF | TGTGCTAGCGGCCAAGCTGGGGGGTATGAAGGCTACACCTTC
- | TRBD1 | TRBJ1-5 | TRBV12-3/TRBV12-4 | CASSTTPGQGNLPQQF | TGTGCCAGCAGTACAACTCCGGGACAGGGCAATCTGCCCCAGCAATTT
once | - | TRBJ2-7 | TRBV11-2 | CASSLTLVGAGEQYF | TGTGCCAGCAGCCTAACCCTAGTGGGGGCTGGCGAGCAGTACTTC
- | - | TRBJ2-5 | TRBV4-2 | CVSSQVRGAGETQYF | TGTGTCAGCAGCCAAGTACGGGGGGCGGGGGAGACCCAATACTTC
- | - | TRBJ1-2 | TRBV29-1 | CTVKKSQGYRDYGYTF | TGCACCGTTAAAAAAAGTCAGGGGTACAGGGACTATGGCTACACCTTC
- | - | TRBJ2-7 | TRBV29-1 | CSVGGGTGEQCF | -
many | - | TRBJ2-5 | TRBV5-1 | CASSLDRETQYF | TGCGCCAGCAGCTTGGATCGAGAGACCCAGTACTTC
- | - | TRBJ2-7 | TRBV7-8 | CVSSIGRVSEEYF | TGTGTCAGCAGCATCGGACGCGTCTCCGAGGAGTACTTC
once | - | TRBJ2-7 | TRBV11-2 | CARRSNRDSYEQYF | TGTGCCAGAAGGTCTAACAGGGACTCCTACGAGCAGTACTTC
- | - | TRBJ2-2 | TRBV5-1 | CASSLAASGQQIAGELFF | TGCGCCAGCAGCTTGGCGGCTTCAGGCCAACAAATCGCCGGGGAGCTGTTTTTT
few | TRBD1 | TRBJ1-5 | TRBV29-1 | CSVATGSKNQPQHF | TGCAGCGTAGCGACAGGGAGTAAAAATCAACCCCAGCATTTT
many | TRBD1 | TRBJ1-4 | TRBV12-3/TRBV12-4 | CASSLSGTGIEKLFF | TGTGCCAGCAGTCTGTCCGGGACAGGGATTGAAAAACTGTTTTTT
many | - | TRBJ2-2 | TRBV5-1 | CASSTGYTGELFF | TGCGCCAGCAGCACAGGTTACACCGGGGAGCTGTTTTTT
- | - | TRBJ2-4 | TRBV29-1 | CSVTDWRGIQYF | TGCAGCGTAACTGACTGGCGCGGCATTCAGTACTTC
- | TRBD2 | TRBJ2-1 | TRBV30 | CACSVWRLAGMNEQLF | TGTGCCTGTAGTGTATGGAGACTAGCGGGAATGAATGAGCAGTTGTTC
- | - | TRBJ2-1 | TRBV29-1 | CSVGLLARVIAEQFF | TGCAGCGTTGGCCTTCTAGCGAGGGTGATTGCTGAGCAGTTCTTC
- | - | TRBJ2-2 | TRBV11-1 | CASSTRQSNTGELFF | TGTGCCAGCAGCACGCGGCAGTCTAACACCGGGGAGCTGTTTTTT
once | - | TRBJ2-2 | TRBV14 | CASSQVLANSGELFF | TGTGCCAGCAGCCAAGTCCTGGCGAACTCCGGGGAGCTATTTTTT
- | - | TRBJ2-5 | TRBV4-1 | CASSPLDYKEAQCF | TGCGCCAGCAGCCCCCTGGACTATAAAGAGGCCCAGTGCTTC